This TCR beta chain is from a study of shared clonotypes between healthy human individuals. A note on this clone: A far larger clone is one base from this, pointing to a likely read error.

The protocol was immunoSEQ multiplex PCR, while the TCRdb copy is restricted to in-frame clones and leaves out a portion. The table records some 980,000 clones, around three quarters of them present only once. The receptor was derived from a man between 18 and 29 years old in good health. Sequenced: memory CD4+ T cells sorted from blood. The subset was: CD45RA-negative fraction.

CDR3 coding DNA: TGCGCCAGCAGTGAGGGTGGTAGCACAGATACGCAGTGTTTT. It translates to CASSEGGSTDTQCF. V is TRBV10-2 and J is TRBJ2-3; D is unclear. The CDR3 has 14 amino acids. CDR1 and CDR2 (germline): WSHSY, SAAADI.